This record concerns one TCR beta chain sequence. Antigen specificity is unknown. This entry is derived from a study of early T cells in non-severe SARS-CoV-2 infection. Study-wide points: Matching with VDJdb favored anti-spike CD8 responses (missing private and CD4 specificities).

Separate cDNA molecules each had unique molecular identifiers attached to them. TCRdb processed the 5' RACE reads anew with MiXCR; each CDR3 protein has one entry. Of more than 15,000 distinct CDR3 sequences in the sample, 4.5% to 6% were seen once. Germline CDR1 reads SEHNR; CDR2 reads FQNEAQ (reference sequence). CDR3 length equals 20 residues. V was clipped by 1 base and J by 2 bases; unmatched bases: 15. This sequence was found in an adult who was a healthcare worker with PCR-confirmed SARS-CoV-2 infection or an uninfected control (not recorded which). The sequencing used whole blood, collected at baseline. The chain has TRBV7-9 and TRBJ1-1; the match to TRBD1 covers 11 bases. In DNA form, the CDR3 reads TGTGCCAGCAGCTTAGGGGCTTTTGGACAGGGGGCGCGGAAAAACACTGAAGCTTTCTTT. Translated: CASSLGAFGQGARKNTEAFF.